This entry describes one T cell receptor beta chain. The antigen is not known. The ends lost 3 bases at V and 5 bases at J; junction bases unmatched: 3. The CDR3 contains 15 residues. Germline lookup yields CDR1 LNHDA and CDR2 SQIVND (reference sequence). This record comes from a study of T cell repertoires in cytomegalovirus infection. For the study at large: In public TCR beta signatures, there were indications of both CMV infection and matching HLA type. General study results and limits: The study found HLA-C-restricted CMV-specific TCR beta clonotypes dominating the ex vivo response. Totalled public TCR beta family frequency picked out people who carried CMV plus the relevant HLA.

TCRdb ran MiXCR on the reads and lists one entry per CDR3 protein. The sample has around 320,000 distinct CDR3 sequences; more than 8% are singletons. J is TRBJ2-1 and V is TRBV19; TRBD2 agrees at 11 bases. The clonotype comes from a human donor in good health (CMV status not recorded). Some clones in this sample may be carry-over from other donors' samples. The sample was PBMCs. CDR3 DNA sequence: TGTGCCAGTAGTATCGGACTAGCGGGTGACAATGAGCAGTTCTTC. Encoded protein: CASSIGLAGDNEQFF.